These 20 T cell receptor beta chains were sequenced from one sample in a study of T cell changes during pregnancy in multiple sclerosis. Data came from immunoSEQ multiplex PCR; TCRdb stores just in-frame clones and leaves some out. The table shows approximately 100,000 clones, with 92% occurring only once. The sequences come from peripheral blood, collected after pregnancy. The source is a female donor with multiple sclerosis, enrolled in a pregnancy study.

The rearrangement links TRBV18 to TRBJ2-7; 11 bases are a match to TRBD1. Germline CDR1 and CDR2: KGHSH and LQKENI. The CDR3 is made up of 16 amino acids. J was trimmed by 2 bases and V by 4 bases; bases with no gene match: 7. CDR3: CASSLGQGAGAYEQYF. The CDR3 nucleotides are TGTGCCAGCTCACTCGGACAGGGGGCTGGGGCCTACGAGCAGTACTTC.

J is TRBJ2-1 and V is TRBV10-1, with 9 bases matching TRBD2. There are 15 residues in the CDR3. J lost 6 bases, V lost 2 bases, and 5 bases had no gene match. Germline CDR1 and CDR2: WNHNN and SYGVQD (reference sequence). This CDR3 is CASSEGGRGVNEQFF. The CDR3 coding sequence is TGCGCCAGCAGTGAGGGCGGGAGGGGGGTCAATGAGCAGTTCTTC.

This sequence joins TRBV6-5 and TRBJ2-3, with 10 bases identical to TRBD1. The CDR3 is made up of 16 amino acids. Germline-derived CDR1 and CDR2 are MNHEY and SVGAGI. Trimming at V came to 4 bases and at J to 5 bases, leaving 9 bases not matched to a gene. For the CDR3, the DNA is TGTGCCAGCAGTTCCCCCCGGGACAGGGGTGGAGATACGCAGTATTTT. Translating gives CASSSPRDRGGDTQYF.

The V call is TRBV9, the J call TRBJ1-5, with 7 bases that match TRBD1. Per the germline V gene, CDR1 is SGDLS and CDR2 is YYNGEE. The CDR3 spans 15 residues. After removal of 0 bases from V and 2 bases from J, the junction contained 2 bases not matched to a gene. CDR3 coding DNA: TGTGCCAGCAGCGTAGGAGACAGGGGCAATCAGCCCCAGCATTTT. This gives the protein CASSVGDRGNQPQHF.

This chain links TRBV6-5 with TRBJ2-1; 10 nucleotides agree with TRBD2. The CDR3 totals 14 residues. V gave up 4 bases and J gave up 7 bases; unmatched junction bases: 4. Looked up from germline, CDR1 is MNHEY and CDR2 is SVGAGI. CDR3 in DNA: TGTGCCAGCAGTTCCCTAGCGGGGGTAAATGAGCAGTTCTTC. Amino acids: CASSSLAGVNEQFF.

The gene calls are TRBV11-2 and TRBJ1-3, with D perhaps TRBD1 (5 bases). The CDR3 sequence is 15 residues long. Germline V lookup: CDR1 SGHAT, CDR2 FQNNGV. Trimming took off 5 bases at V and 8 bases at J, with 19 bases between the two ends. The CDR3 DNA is TGTGCCAGCAGCCCCTACGGGGGAGCTCGGGACACCATATATTTT. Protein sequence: CASSPYGGARDTIYF.

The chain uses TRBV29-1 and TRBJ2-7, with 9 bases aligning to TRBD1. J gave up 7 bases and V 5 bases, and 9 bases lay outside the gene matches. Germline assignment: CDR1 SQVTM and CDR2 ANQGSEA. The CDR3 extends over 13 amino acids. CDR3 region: CSVYRDREGEQYF. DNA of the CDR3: TGCAGCGTTTACCGGGACAGGGAAGGTGAGCAGTACTTC.

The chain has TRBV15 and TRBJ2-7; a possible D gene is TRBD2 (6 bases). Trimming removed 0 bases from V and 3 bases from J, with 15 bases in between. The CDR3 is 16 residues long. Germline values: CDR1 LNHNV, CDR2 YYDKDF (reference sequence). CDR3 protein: CATSRDAGRRIYEQYF. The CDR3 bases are TGTGCCACCAGCAGAGACGCGGGACGTAGGATCTACGAGCAGTACTTC.

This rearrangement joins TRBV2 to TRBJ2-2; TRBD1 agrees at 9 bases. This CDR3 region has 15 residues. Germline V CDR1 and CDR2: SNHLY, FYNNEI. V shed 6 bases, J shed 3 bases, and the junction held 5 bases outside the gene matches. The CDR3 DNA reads TGTGCCAGCAGCGACAGGGGGTACTACACCGGGGAGCTGTTTTTT. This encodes CASSDRGYYTGELFF.

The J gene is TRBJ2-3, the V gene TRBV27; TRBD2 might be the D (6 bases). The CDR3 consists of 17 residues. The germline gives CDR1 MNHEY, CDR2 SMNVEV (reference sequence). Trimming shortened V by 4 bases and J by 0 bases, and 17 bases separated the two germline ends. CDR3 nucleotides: TGTGCCAGCAGTTCGTGGGGACTTTCCACTAGCACAGATACGCAGTATTTT. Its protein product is CASSSWGLSTSTDTQYF.

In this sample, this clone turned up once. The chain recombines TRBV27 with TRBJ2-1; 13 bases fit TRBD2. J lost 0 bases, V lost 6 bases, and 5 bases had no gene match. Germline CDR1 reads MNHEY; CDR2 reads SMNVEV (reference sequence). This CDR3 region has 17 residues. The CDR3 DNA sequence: TGTGCCAGCAGACTAGCGGGGGGGCCCAGCTCCTACAATGAGCAGTTCTTC. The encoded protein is CASRLAGGPSSYNEQFF.

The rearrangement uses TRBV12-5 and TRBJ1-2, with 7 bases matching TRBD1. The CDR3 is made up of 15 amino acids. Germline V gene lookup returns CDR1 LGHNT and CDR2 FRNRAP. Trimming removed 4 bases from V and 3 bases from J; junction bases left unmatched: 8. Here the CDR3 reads CASGSGGDSYYGYTF. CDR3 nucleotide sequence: TGTGCTAGTGGTTCAGGGGGTGATTCATACTATGGCTACACCTTC.

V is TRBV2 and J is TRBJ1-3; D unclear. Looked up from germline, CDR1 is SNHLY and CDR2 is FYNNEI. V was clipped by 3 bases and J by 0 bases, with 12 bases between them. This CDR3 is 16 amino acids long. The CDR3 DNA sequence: TGTGCCAGCAGTGAGTCAGGAACCCACTCTGGAAACACCATATATTTT. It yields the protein CASSESGTHSGNTIYF.

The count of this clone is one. CDR3 region: CASSSVREGEFF. The DNA of the CDR3 is TGTGCCAGCAGCTCAGTGCGTGAGGGGGAGTTCTTC. The chain employs TRBV5-4 and TRBJ2-1, with D possibly matching TRBD1 (6 bases). Germline V gene data show CDR1 as SGHNT and CDR2 as YYREEE (reference sequence). Trimming took off 3 bases at V and 14 bases at J, with 15 bases between the two ends. The CDR3 totals 12 residues.

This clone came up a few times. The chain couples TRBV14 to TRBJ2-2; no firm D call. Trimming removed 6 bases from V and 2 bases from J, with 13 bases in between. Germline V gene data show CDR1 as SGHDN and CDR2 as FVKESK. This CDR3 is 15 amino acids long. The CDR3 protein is CASRVGSYNTGELFF. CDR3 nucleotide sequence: TGTGCCAGCAGAGTGGGCTCCTATAACACCGGGGAGCTGTTTTTT. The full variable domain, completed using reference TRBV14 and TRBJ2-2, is EAGVTQFPSHSVIEKGQTVTLRCDPISGHDNLYWYRRVMGKEIKFLLHFVKESKQDESGMPNNRFLAERTGGTYSTLKVQPAELEDSGVYFCASRVGSYNTGELFFGEGSRLTVL.

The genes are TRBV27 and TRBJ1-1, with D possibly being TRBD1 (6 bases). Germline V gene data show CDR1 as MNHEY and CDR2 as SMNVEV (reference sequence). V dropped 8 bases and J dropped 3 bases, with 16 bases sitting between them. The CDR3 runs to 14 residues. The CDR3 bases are TGTGCCAGCGCAAGGGGGGGGCCCTACACTGAAGCTTTCTTT. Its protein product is CASARGGPYTEAFF.

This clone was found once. CDR3 DNA: TGTGCCAGCAGTTTTAGGGTAGCGGGAGGGGACTCCTACAATGAGCAGTTCTTC. Translating gives CASSFRVAGGDSYNEQFF. The gene calls are TRBV27 and TRBJ2-1; 11 positions match TRBD2. The CDR3 consists of 18 residues. Germline loops: CDR1 MNHEY, CDR2 SMNVEV (reference sequence). With V trimmed by 3 bases and J by 0 bases, 7 bases remained unmatched.

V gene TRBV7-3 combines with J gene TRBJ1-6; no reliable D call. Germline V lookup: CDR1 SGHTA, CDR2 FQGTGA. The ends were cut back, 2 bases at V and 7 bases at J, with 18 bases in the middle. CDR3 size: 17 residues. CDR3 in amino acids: CASSLRPFREGNSPLHF. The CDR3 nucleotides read TGTGCCAGCAGCTTACGCCCCTTTCGGGAAGGGAATTCACCCCTCCACTTT.

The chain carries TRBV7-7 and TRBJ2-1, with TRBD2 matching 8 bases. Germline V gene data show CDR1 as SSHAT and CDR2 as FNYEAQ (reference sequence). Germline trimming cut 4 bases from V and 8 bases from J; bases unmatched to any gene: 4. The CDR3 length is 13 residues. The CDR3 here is CASSSGGVDEQFF. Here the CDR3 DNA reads TGTGCCAGCAGCTCGGGGGGGGTGGATGAGCAGTTCTTC.

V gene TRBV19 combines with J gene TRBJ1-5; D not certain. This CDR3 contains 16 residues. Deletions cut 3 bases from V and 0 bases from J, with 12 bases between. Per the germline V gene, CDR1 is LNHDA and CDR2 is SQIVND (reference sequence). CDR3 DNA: TGTGCCAGTAGTATGCTTCGAGGGAGTAGCAATCAGCCCCAGCATTTT. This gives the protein CASSMLRGSSNQPQHF.